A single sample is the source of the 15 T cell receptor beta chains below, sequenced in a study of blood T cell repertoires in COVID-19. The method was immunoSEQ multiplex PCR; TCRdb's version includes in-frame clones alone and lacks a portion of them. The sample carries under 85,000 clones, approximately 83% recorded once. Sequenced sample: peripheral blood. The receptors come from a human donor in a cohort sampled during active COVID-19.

This chain's CDR3 is CASSQVRGNTEAFF. In nucleotides, the CDR3 is TGTGCCAGCAGCCAAGTTAGGGGGAACACTGAAGCTTTCTTT. V is TRBV3-1 (or the pseudogene TRBV3-2) and J is TRBJ1-1; D might be TRBD1 (5 bases). CDR1 is LGHDT and CDR2 is YNNKEL in the germline V gene (reference sequence). The CDR3 contains 14 residues. V dropped 1 base and J dropped 1 base, with 7 bases sitting between them.

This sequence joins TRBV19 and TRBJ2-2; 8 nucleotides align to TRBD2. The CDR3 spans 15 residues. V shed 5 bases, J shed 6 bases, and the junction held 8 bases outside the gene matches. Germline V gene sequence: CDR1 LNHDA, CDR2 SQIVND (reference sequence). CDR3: CASSFQGLVAGELFF. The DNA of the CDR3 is TGTGCCAGTAGTTTCCAGGGACTAGTCGCCGGGGAGCTGTTTTTT.

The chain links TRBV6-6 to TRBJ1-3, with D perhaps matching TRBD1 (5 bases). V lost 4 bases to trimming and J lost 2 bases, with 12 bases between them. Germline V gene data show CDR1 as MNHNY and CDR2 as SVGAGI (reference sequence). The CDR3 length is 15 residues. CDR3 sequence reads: CASSFAGDAGNTIYF. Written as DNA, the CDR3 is TGTGCCAGCAGTTTCGCGGGGGACGCTGGAAACACCATATATTTT.

For the CDR3, the DNA is TGTGCCAGCAGCAACGAGGTAGCCGGCAATCAGCCCCAGCATTTT. It specifies CASSNEVAGNQPQHF. This chain uses TRBV21-1 with TRBJ1-5. TRBV21-1 counts as a pseudogene. The length of the CDR3 is 15 residues.

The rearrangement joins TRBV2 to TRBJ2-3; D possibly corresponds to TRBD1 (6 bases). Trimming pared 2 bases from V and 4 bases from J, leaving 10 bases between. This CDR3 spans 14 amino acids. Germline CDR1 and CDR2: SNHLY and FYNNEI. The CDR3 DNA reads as TGTGCCAGCAGTGAACAGGGGCTAGCAGATACGCAGTATTTT. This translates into CASSEQGLADTQYF.

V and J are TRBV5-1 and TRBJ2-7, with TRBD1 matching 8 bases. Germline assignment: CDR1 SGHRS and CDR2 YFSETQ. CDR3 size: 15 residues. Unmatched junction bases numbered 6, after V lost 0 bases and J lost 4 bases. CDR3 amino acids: CASSLEGTGYYEQYF. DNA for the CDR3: TGCGCCAGCAGCTTGGAAGGGACAGGATATTACGAGCAGTACTTC.

CDR3 sequence reads: CASSLPTGHTGELFF. The CDR3 DNA sequence: TGTGCCAGCAGCTTACCGACAGGACACACCGGGGAGCTGTTTTTT. V usage is TRBV11-2 and J usage is TRBJ2-2, with D perhaps matching TRBD1 (6 bases). Germline loops: CDR1 SGHAT, CDR2 FQNNGV. The CDR3 length is 15 residues. Trimming left V 2 bases short and J 3 bases short, with 10 bases between.

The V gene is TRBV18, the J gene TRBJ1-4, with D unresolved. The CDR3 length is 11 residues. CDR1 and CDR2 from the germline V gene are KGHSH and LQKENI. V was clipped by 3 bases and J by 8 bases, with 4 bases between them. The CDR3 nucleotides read TGTGCCAGCTCACCGGAGGAAAAACTGTTTTTT. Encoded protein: CASSPEEKLFF.

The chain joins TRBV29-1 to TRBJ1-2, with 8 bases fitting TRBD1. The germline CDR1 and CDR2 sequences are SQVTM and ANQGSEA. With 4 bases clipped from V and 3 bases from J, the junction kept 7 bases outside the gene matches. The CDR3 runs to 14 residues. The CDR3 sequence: CSVGKQGGYYGYTF. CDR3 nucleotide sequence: TGCAGCGTTGGTAAACAGGGGGGATACTATGGCTACACCTTC.

DNA for the CDR3: TGTGCCAGCAGTCACGGGACAGGGGAGATAGCCAAAAACATTCAGTACTTC. Translated: CASSHGTGEIAKNIQYF. The chain is built from TRBV6-6 and TRBJ2-4; 10 positions match TRBD1. With V trimmed by 5 bases and J by 0 bases, 7 bases remained unmatched. CDR1 MNHNY and CDR2 SVGAGI come from the germline V gene (reference sequence). The CDR3 loop spans 17 amino acids.

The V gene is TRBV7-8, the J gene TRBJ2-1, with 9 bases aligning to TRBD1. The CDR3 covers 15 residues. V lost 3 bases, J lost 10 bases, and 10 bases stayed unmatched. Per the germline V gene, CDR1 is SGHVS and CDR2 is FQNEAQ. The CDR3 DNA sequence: TGTGCCAGCAGCTTCGACAGGGGGACGGACGTGGAGCAGTTCTTC. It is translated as CASSFDRGTDVEQFF.

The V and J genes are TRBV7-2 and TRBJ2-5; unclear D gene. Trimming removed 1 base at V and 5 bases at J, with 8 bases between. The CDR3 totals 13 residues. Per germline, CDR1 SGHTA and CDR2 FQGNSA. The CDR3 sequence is CASSLDGWETQYF. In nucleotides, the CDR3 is TGTGCCAGCAGCTTAGACGGTTGGGAGACCCAGTACTTC.

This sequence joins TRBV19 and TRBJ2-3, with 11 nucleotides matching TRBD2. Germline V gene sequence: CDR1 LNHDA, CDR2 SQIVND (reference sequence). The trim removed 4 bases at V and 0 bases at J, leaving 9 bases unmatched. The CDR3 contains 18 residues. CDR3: CASSTSSGGTSSTDTQYF. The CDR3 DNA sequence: TGTGCCAGTAGTACCTCTAGCGGGGGGACATCTAGCACAGATACGCAGTATTTT. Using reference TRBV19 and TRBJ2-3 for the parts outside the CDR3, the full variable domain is DGGITQSPKYLFRKEGQNVTLSCEQNLNHDAMYWYRQDPGQGLRLIYYSQIVNDFQKGDIAEGYSVSREKKESFPLTVTSAQKNPTAFYLCASSTSSGGTSSTDTQYFGPGTRLTVL.

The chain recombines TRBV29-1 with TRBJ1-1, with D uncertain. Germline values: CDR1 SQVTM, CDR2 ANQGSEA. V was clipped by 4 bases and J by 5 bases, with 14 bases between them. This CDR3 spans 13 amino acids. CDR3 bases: TGCAGCGTTGGATCAGGCTTTGCGACTGAAGCTTTCTTT. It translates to CSVGSGFATEAFF.

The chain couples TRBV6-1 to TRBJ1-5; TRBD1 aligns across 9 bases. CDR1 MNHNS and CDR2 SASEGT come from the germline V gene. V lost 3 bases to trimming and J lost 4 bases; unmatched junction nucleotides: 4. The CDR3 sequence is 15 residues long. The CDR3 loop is CASSEGTGHNQPQHF. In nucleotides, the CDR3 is TGTGCCAGCAGTGAGGGGACAGGGCATAATCAGCCCCAGCATTTT.